Listed below are T cell receptor beta chains from one sample, sequenced in a study of blood T cell repertoires in COVID-19. Libraries were prepared by immunoSEQ multiplex PCR; TCRdb keeps only in-frame clonotypes and omits some of them. Of about 150,000 clones listed, about 73% are singletons. Sequenced material: peripheral blood. The receptors derive from an elderly man with acute or convalescent COVID-19. CDR3s include the opening cysteine and the closing phenylalanine or tryptophan. The D gene is left open where the match is weak. Clone size is not always given. Where it is, it says once, few, many or a class for expanded clones.

NA	TRBD1	TRBV5-4	TRBJ2-3	TGTGCCAGCAGCTCGGACAGGGGCACAGATACGCAGTATTTT	CASSSDRGTDTQYF
few	NA	TRBV19	TRBJ1-6	TGTGCCAGTGGACTATGGGATTCACCCCTCCACTTT	CASGLWDSPLHF
few	NA	TRBV5-4	TRBJ1-2	TGTGCCAGCAGACTAGACACGTTCTATGGCTACACCTTC	CASRLDTFYGYTF
once	TRBD1	TRBV5-1	TRBJ1-2	TGCGCCAGCAGCCGAGGACAGGGCGGGTACTATGGCTACACCTTC	CASSRGQGGYYGYTF
NA	NA	TRBV2	TRBJ2-3	TGTGCCAGCAGTGAACCGGGTCCCGGGAGAGATACGCAGTATTTT	CASSEPGPGRDTQYF
NA	TRBD1	TRBV18	TRBJ2-5	TGTGCCAGCTCACTCCCGGACAGGGGAGAGACCCAGTACTTC	CASSLPDRGETQYF
once	NA	TRBV19	TRBJ2-7	TGTGCCAGTAGCCGACAGGAGTCCTACGAGCAGTACTTC	CASSRQESYEQYF
NA	TRBD1	TRBV24-1	TRBJ2-5	TGTGCCACCAGTGACGCCGGGACAGGGGGTTTAGAGACCCAGTACTTC	CATSDAGTGGLETQYF
many	NA	TRBV28	TRBJ1-5	TGTGCCAGCAAGACCGGGGGAAGGAATCAGCCCCAGCATTTT	CASKTGGRNQPQHF
NA	TRBD2	TRBV7-3	TRBJ2-2	TGTGCCAGCAGCTTATGGGCGGGAAGCGGGGGACCCGGGGAGCTGTTTTTT	CASSLWAGSGGPGELFF
NA	TRBD2	TRBV19	TRBJ2-5	TGTGCCAGTAGCCCAGCGGGGGTGGAGACCCAGTACTTC	CASSPAGVETQYF
NA	TRBD1	TRBV5-1	TRBJ1-2	TGCGCCAGCAGCAAGGGACAGGGGAATGGCTACACCTTC	CASSKGQGNGYTF
NA	TRBD2	TRBV13	TRBJ2-1	TGTGCCAGCAGCTTCCGACTAGCGGGGGTGTTCTCCTACAATGAGCAGTTCTTC	CASSFRLAGVFSYNEQFF
NA	NA	TRBV3-1/TRBV3-2	TRBJ2-1	TGTGCCAGCAGCGTTGAAAATCCCATTTCCCATTCCGACAATGAGCAGTTCTTC	CASSVENPISHSDNEQFF
NA	TRBD1	TRBV6-5	TRBJ1-2	TGTGCCAGCAGGACAGGGTTTGAAGGCTACACCTTC	CASRTGFEGYTF
few	NA	TRBV6-2/TRBV6-3	TRBJ1-5	TGTGCCAGCAGTCGCACAGGGAACAATCAGCCCCAGCATTTT	CASSRTGNNQPQHF
NA	NA	TRBV7-9	TRBJ2-5	TGTGCCAGCAGCTTAGCGGGAGGGGGAGAGACCCAGTACTTC	CASSLAGGGETQYF
NA	NA	TRBV7-8	TRBJ2-4	TGTGCCAGCAGCCCGCCCGGTAACATTCAGTACTTC	CASSPPGNIQYF